A selection of T cell receptor beta chains follows, all from one sample in a study of blood T cell repertoires in COVID-19. The method was immunoSEQ multiplex PCR; TCRdb's version includes in-frame clones alone and lacks a portion of them. Among 200,000 to 250,000 clones listed, more than 75% were seen once. Sequencing was performed on peripheral blood. Every receptor here comes from a woman between 65 and 79 years old with COVID-19, enrolled during active disease. Each CDR3 is given with its conserved first and last residue. Fields, in order: D gene, clone size, CDR3 length, V gene, J gene, CDR3 DNA, CDR3 protein. D genes are given only for firm matches. Only part of the rows carry a size: once, few, many, or a class if the clone is expanded.

D: TRBD2
size: .
length: 14
V: TRBV2
J: TRBJ2-7
DNA: TGTGCCAGCAGAGGACTAGCGGGAGGCCACGAGCAGTACTTC
CDR3: CASRGLAGGHEQYF

D: .
size: .
length: 17
V: TRBV7-8
J: TRBJ2-4
DNA: TGTGCCAGCAGCTTAGAGGCGTACAGGGCGACGAAAAACATTCAGTACTTC
CDR3: CASSLEAYRATKNIQYF

D: .
size: .
length: 17
V: TRBV15
J: TRBJ2-1
DNA: TGTGCCACCAGCAGAGTTCTCACAGCCGCATACTACAATGAGCAGTTCTTC
CDR3: CATSRVLTAAYYNEQFF

D: TRBD1
size: .
length: 13
V: TRBV7-2
J: TRBJ2-7
DNA: TGTGCCAGCAGCCTAGACAGGGAAGGCGAGCAGTACTTC
CDR3: CASSLDREGEQYF

D: .
size: .
length: 16
V: TRBV5-4
J: TRBJ2-7
DNA: TGTGCCAGCAGCTTGGAGGTGGGTCGGGAGAACTACGAGCAGTACTTC
CDR3: CASSLEVGRENYEQYF

D: .
size: .
length: 16
V: TRBV15
J: TRBJ2-7
DNA: TGTGCCACCAGCAGAGATGGCGGGAACCGCCCCTACGAGCAGTACTTC
CDR3: CATSRDGGNRPYEQYF

D: TRBD2
size: .
length: 16
V: TRBV7-2
J: TRBJ2-3
DNA: TGTGCCAGCAGCTTGGGACTAGCGCCGGGCACAGATACGCAGTATTTT
CDR3: CASSLGLAPGTDTQYF

D: .
size: .
length: 14
V: TRBV6-5
J: TRBJ2-1
DNA: TGTGCCAGCAGGCCACAACGATTGCACAATGAGCAGTTCTTC
CDR3: CASRPQRLHNEQFF

D: .
size: .
length: 15
V: TRBV7-2
J: TRBJ2-5
DNA: TGTGCCAGCAGCCCCCCGCGGGGGCAGGGGGAGACCCAGTACTTC
CDR3: CASSPPRGQGETQYF

D: .
size: .
length: 14
V: TRBV30
J: TRBJ2-7
DNA: TGTGCCTGGAGTGTACGTCGGGGTTCCTACGAGCAGTACTTC
CDR3: CAWSVRRGSYEQYF

D: .
size: .
length: 15
V: TRBV28
J: TRBJ2-7
DNA: TGTGCCAGCAAGAAAACTGGGGAGTCGCGGGGTGAGCAGTACTTC
CDR3: CASKKTGESRGEQYF

D: .
size: .
length: 15
V: TRBV28
J: TRBJ1-5
DNA: TGTGCCAGCACCCTAACAGGGATTAGCAATCAGCCCCAGCATTTT
CDR3: CASTLTGISNQPQHF

D: .
size: .
length: 14
V: TRBV7-9
J: TRBJ1-1
DNA: TGTGCCAGCAGTTTCGGACAGTTGAACACTGAAGCTTTCTTT
CDR3: CASSFGQLNTEAFF

D: .
size: once
length: 13
V: TRBV15
J: TRBJ2-3
DNA: TGTGCCACCAGCATCGAATACGTAGCGGATCAGTATTTT
CDR3: CATSIEYVADQYF

D: .
size: .
length: 11
V: TRBV29-1
J: TRBJ1-1
DNA: TGCAGCGTGATGCGGGGGGTAGAAGCTTTCTTT
CDR3: CSVMRGVEAFF

D: TRBD1
size: .
length: 15
V: TRBV10-3
J: TRBJ2-5
DNA: TGTGCCACGAGACCGGGACAGGGGGTTCAAGAGACCCAGTACTTC
CDR3: CATRPGQGVQETQYF

D: .
size: once
length: 17
V: TRBV21-1
J: TRBJ2-7
DNA: TGTGCCAGCAGCAAAGCGAGTAGCGGGAGACCTTCCTACGAGCAGTACTTC
CDR3: CASSKASSGRPSYEQYF

D: .
size: .
length: 14
V: TRBV25-1
J: TRBJ1-4
DNA: TGTGCCAGCAGTGACACTTACACTAATGAAAAACTGTTTTTT
CDR3: CASSDTYTNEKLFF

D: TRBD1
size: .
length: 16
V: TRBV7-9
J: TRBJ1-3
DNA: TGTGCCAGCAGTCTAATCTCGGGACAGGGGGGAAACACCATATATTTT
CDR3: CASSLISGQGGNTIYF

D: .
size: .
length: 15
V: TRBV5-1
J: TRBJ2-5
DNA: TGCGCCAGCAGCTTGGTAGGGGCTCTCCAAGAGACCCAGTACTTC
CDR3: CASSLVGALQETQYF

D: .
size: .
length: 14
V: TRBV19
J: TRBJ1-1
DNA: TGTGCCAGTATTGCCCAGGGGTACGGACGTGAAGCTTTCTTT
CDR3: CASIAQGYGREAFF

D: .
size: .
length: 13
V: TRBV5-6
J: TRBJ2-7
DNA: TGTGCCAGCAGCTACAGTAACTCCTACGAGCAGTACTTC
CDR3: CASSYSNSYEQYF

D: TRBD1
size: .
length: 15
V: TRBV6-4
J: TRBJ2-1
DNA: TGTGCCAGCAGTGACTGGGACAGGGATCGCAATGAGCAGTTCTTC
CDR3: CASSDWDRDRNEQFF

D: TRBD1
size: .
length: 14
V: TRBV29-1
J: TRBJ2-1
DNA: TGCAGCGTTGGGGGACAGGGTGTCTACAATGAGCAGTTCTTC
CDR3: CSVGGQGVYNEQFF

D: TRBD1
size: .
length: 15
V: TRBV5-6
J: TRBJ2-5
DNA: TGTGCCCGCAGCTTGACGACAGGGGGGCAAGAGACCCAGTACTTC
CDR3: CARSLTTGGQETQYF

D: .
size: .
length: 14
V: TRBV11-3
J: TRBJ1-1
DNA: TGTGCCAGCAGCTTAGCGGGAGCGGGCACTGAAGCTTTCTTT
CDR3: CASSLAGAGTEAFF

D: .
size: .
length: 12
V: TRBV30
J: TRBJ1-2
DNA: TGTGCCTGCGAAGGGGTGAACTATGGCTACACCTTC
CDR3: CACEGVNYGYTF

D: TRBD2
size: .
length: 15
V: TRBV28
J: TRBJ2-7
DNA: TGTGCCAGCAGTTTAAGGACTAGCCTATCCTACGAGCAGTACTTC
CDR3: CASSLRTSLSYEQYF

D: .
size: .
length: 13
V: TRBV5-8
J: TRBJ1-6
DNA: TGTGCCAGCAGCCGGACAGAGAATTCACCCCTCCACTTT
CDR3: CASSRTENSPLHF

D: TRBD2
size: .
length: 12
V: TRBV5-5
J: TRBJ2-7
DNA: TGTGCCAGCAGCGGGGGGGTTTACGAGCAGTACTTC
CDR3: CASSGGVYEQYF

D: .
size: .
length: 13
V: TRBV3-1/TRBV3-2
J: TRBJ1-2
DNA: TGTGCCAGCAGCCAAAATACAGCCTATGGCTACACCTTC
CDR3: CASSQNTAYGYTF

D: TRBD2
size: .
length: 14
V: TRBV29-1
J: TRBJ2-1
DNA: TGCAGCGCCACCGTACTAGCGGGAGAGAATGAGCAGTTCTTC
CDR3: CSATVLAGENEQFF

D: .
size: .
length: 13
V: TRBV6-5
J: TRBJ1-1
DNA: TGTGCCAGTTCATTACAGCGGGGCACTGAAGCTTTCTTT
CDR3: CASSLQRGTEAFF

D: TRBD1
size: .
length: 17
V: TRBV13
J: TRBJ1-2
DNA: TGTGCCAGCAGCTTAGAGGACAGGGGGTTTCGAGGCTATGGCTACACCTTC
CDR3: CASSLEDRGFRGYGYTF

D: .
size: .
length: 11
V: TRBV28
J: TRBJ1-2
DNA: TGTGCCAGCAGTTGGCAGTATGGCTACACCTTC
CDR3: CASSWQYGYTF

D: .
size: few
length: 13
V: TRBV7-3
J: TRBJ1-1
DNA: TGTGCCAGCAGTTCACAGGGACACACTGAAGCTTTCTTT
CDR3: CASSSQGHTEAFF

D: .
size: few
length: 13
V: TRBV28
J: TRBJ1-1
DNA: TGTGCCAGCAGCGGGGGGGTGAACACTGAAGCTTTCTTT
CDR3: CASSGGVNTEAFF

D: TRBD2
size: .
length: 17
V: TRBV20-1
J: TRBJ2-2
DNA: TGCAGTGCTGGTGGACTAGCGGGAAGGGGGTACACCGGGGAGCTGTTTTTT
CDR3: CSAGGLAGRGYTGELFF

D: .
size: .
length: 15
V: TRBV29-1
J: TRBJ1-1
DNA: TGCAGCGTTGGGAATTGGCAGGGGCTGAACACTGAAGCTTTCTTT
CDR3: CSVGNWQGLNTEAFF

D: .
size: .
length: 14
V: TRBV7-2
J: TRBJ2-1
DNA: TGTGCCAGCAGCTCCCGTACTAGGGGGAATGAGCAGTTCTTC
CDR3: CASSSRTRGNEQFF

D: .
size: .
length: 12
V: TRBV28
J: TRBJ2-7
DNA: TGTGCCAGCAGTTTAATACGGGAGAGGAAGTACTTC
CDR3: CASSLIRERKYF

D: .
size: .
length: 16
V: TRBV27
J: TRBJ1-1
DNA: TGTGCCAGCAGTTTATCGGGCTCAATAGAGAACACTGAAGCTTTCTTT
CDR3: CASSLSGSIENTEAFF

D: TRBD2
size: .
length: 18
V: TRBV5-1
J: TRBJ2-3
DNA: TGCGCCAGCAGTGTAGCGGGAGCCAACTGGGGGGGCACAGATACGCAGTATTTT
CDR3: CASSVAGANWGGTDTQYF

D: .
size: .
length: 14
V: TRBV10-3
J: TRBJ2-3
DNA: TGTGCCACCTCGTCCACTATCGGCACAGATACGCAGTATTTT
CDR3: CATSSTIGTDTQYF

D: TRBD1
size: few
length: 16
V: TRBV27
J: TRBJ2-7
DNA: TGTGCCAGCAGTTTACTGGGACAGGGGGCGCGGTACGAGCAGTACTTC
CDR3: CASSLLGQGARYEQYF

D: .
size: .
length: 15
V: TRBV5-4
J: TRBJ2-7
DNA: TGTGCCAGCAGTCAAGATCTAGCGTCATCCTACGAGCAGTACTTC
CDR3: CASSQDLASSYEQYF

D: TRBD2
size: .
length: 17
V: TRBV9
J: TRBJ2-1
DNA: TGTGCCAGCAGCGCCGAGGGGTCGGGACTAGCGGGAGCCCAGCAGTTCTTC
CDR3: CASSAEGSGLAGAQQFF

D: TRBD2
size: once
length: 15
V: TRBV27
J: TRBJ2-3
DNA: TGTGCCAGCACCTCCCGCGGGAGACCCACAGATACGCAGTATTTT
CDR3: CASTSRGRPTDTQYF

D: TRBD2
size: .
length: 16
V: TRBV19
J: TRBJ2-2
DNA: TGTGCCAGTAACAAGGGACTAGCGGGAGTTGGTGGGGAGCTGTTTTTT
CDR3: CASNKGLAGVGGELFF

D: TRBD1
size: .
length: 13
V: TRBV30
J: TRBJ1-5
DNA: TGTGCCTGGAGTGAACAGGGGGCGCGGTTCCAGCATTTT
CDR3: CAWSEQGARFQHF

D: TRBD2
size: .
length: 13
V: TRBV19
J: TRBJ2-1
DNA: TGTGCCAGTAGTATCGGGAGGGCCGATGAGCAGTTCTTC
CDR3: CASSIGRADEQFF

D: .
size: .
length: 12
V: TRBV28
J: TRBJ1-5
DNA: TGTGCCACCGAGGTTGGGAATCAGCCCCAGCATTTT
CDR3: CATEVGNQPQHF

D: TRBD1
size: few
length: 14
V: TRBV5-6
J: TRBJ2-7
DNA: TGTGCCAGCGGTGGACAGGGGCGAACCTACGAGCAGTACTTC
CDR3: CASGGQGRTYEQYF

D: TRBD1
size: .
length: 12
V: TRBV25-1
J: TRBJ1-5
DNA: TGTGCCACCCGACAGGGGAATCAGCCCCAGCATTTT
CDR3: CATRQGNQPQHF

D: .
size: few
length: 16
V: TRBV6-5
J: TRBJ1-1
DNA: TGTGCCAGCAGTTATACGGGTATGGGGAGGAACACTGAAGCTTTCTTT
CDR3: CASSYTGMGRNTEAFF

D: TRBD1
size: .
length: 14
V: TRBV5-1
J: TRBJ1-1
DNA: TGCGCCAGCAGCATCGGGACAGGGAGACCTGAAGCTTTCTTT
CDR3: CASSIGTGRPEAFF

D: .
size: .
length: 13
V: TRBV14
J: TRBJ1-2
DNA: TGTGCCAGCAGCCGTGAGGTATACTATGGCTACACCTTC
CDR3: CASSREVYYGYTF